This T cell receptor beta chain was identified in a study of cytomegalovirus exposure and HLA in healthy donors. With 3 bases removed from V and 7 bases from J, the gap between germline ends came to 10 bases. The CDR3 runs to 13 residues. CDR1 ENHRY and CDR2 SYGVKD come from the germline V gene. PCR amplification relied on 60 Vbeta primers (plus 13 Jbeta primers). The table came from immunoSEQ multiplex PCR; TCRdb's copy has only in-frame clones and leaves some out. The sample carries about 160,000 clones, approximately 75% recorded once. The chain combines TRBV10-3 with TRBJ1-5; weak D call: TRBD1 (6 bases). Specimen: PBMCs. This sequence was found in a man aged 45-60 years in good health and CMV-seropositive. Here the CDR3 DNA reads TGTGCCATCAGTGAAGGGGGATCCCAGCCCCAGCATTTT. This encodes CAISEGGSQPQHF.